The sequence of this TCR beta chain was determined in a study of blood T cell repertoires in COVID-19. Study-wide context: Whether acute or convalescent, the COVID-19 samples came from the United States, Italy and Spain. In each case, the material was cDNA or gDNA derived from T cells, B-cell-depleted T cells, or PBMCs.

Germline CDR1 LGHNA, CDR2 YSLEER. The CDR3 totals 15 residues. Trimming took 4 bases from V and 3 from J, leaving 16 bases between them. Libraries were prepared by immunoSEQ multiplex PCR; TCRdb keeps only in-frame clonotypes and omits some of them. The sample has around 180,000 clones, 88% seen once; the top ten hold 3.5% to 4.5%. V is TRBV4-3 and J is TRBJ2-7; D perhaps matches TRBD1 (6 bases). Sequences were obtained from peripheral blood. The origin of this receptor is a human donor in a cohort sampled during active COVID-19. Written as DNA, the CDR3 is TGCGCCAGCAGCCCAGACATAGGGACATACTACGAGCAGTACTTC. Translated: CASSPDIGTYYEQYF.